These 32 T cell receptor beta chains originate from one sample sequenced in a study of blood T cell repertoires in COVID-19. Some clones are missing from TCRdb's copy, which holds only in-frame ones; the method was immunoSEQ multiplex PCR. The data contain a few hundred thousand clones, 80% to 90% of them singletons. Sequencing input: peripheral blood. The source of these receptors is a woman in her thirties with COVID-19, enrolled during active disease.

Comment on this clone: Different DNA sequences within this sample yield the same CDR3. V usage is TRBV5-1 and J usage is TRBJ1-1, with D tentatively TRBD1 (5 bases). The CDR3 runs to 14 residues. Germline V gene data show CDR1 as SGHRS and CDR2 as YFSETQ. The ends were cut back, 4 bases at V and 1 base at J, with 11 bases in the middle. CDR3 sequence reads: CASSLGRGNTEAFF. CDR3 DNA: TGCGCCAGCAGCCTGGGACGGGGGAACACTGAAGCTTTCTTT.

V gene TRBV6-5 combines with J gene TRBJ1-1; 9 bases map to TRBD1. V dropped 5 bases and J dropped 7; count of bases not matched to a gene: 5. The germline CDR1 and CDR2 sequences are MNHEY and SVGAGI. This CDR3 has 13 residues. CDR3 in amino acids: CASSLTGGFEAFF. In DNA form, the CDR3 reads TGTGCCAGCAGTCTGACAGGGGGTTTTGAAGCTTTCTTT.

The V and J genes are TRBV27 and TRBJ1-1, with TRBD1 as a possible D gene (5 bases). Trimming removed 3 bases at V and 11 bases at J, with 13 bases between. CDR3 length: 12 amino acids. Germline V gene sequence: CDR1 MNHEY, CDR2 SMNVEV (reference sequence). CDR3 in amino acids: CASSFPNGGAFF. CDR3 DNA: TGTGCCAGCAGTTTTCCAAACGGGGGGGCTTTCTTT.

The chain couples TRBV9 to TRBJ2-1, with 14 nucleotides matching TRBD2. V shed 7 bases, J shed 6 bases, and the junction held 0 bases outside the gene matches. CDR3 size: 13 residues. Per germline, CDR1 SGDLS and CDR2 YYNGEE. CDR3 coding DNA: TGTGCCAGCGGGACTAGCGGGAGCAATGAGCAGTTCTTC. It translates to CASGTSGSNEQFF.

The chain has TRBV4-3 and TRBJ2-3; 7 nucleotides align to TRBD2. Germline CDR1 LGHNA, CDR2 YSLEER. V was clipped by 6 bases and J by 4 bases; unmatched bases: 16. The CDR3 is 17 amino acids. In DNA form, the CDR3 reads TGCGCCAGCAGTCTCGGACTAAGCGGGGCTGAGGCAGATACGCAGTATTTT. The encoded protein is CASSLGLSGAEADTQYF.

The rearrangement links TRBV5-6 to TRBJ1-2, with TRBD1 identical over 9 bases. CDR3 length equals 14 residues. Looked up from germline, CDR1 is SGHDT and CDR2 is YYEEEE. J lost 1 base, V lost 3 bases, and 1 base had no gene match. CDR3 nucleotides: TGTGCCAGCAGCTGGGGACAGGGTAACTATGGCTACACCTTC. It translates to CASSWGQGNYGYTF.

This clone showed up just once. The genes are TRBV5-6 and TRBJ1-6; 7 nucleotides agree with TRBD1. The CDR3 is 15 residues long. Germline lookup yields CDR1 SGHDT and CDR2 YYEEEE. Trimming removed 4 bases from V and 5 bases from J; junction bases left unmatched: 6. CDR3 DNA sequence: TGTGCCAGCAGCAAACAGGGGTGGAATAATTCACCCCTCCACTTT. Its translation is CASSKQGWNNSPLHF.

The chain uses TRBV19 and TRBJ2-7; 8 bases agree with TRBD2. The CDR3 spans 14 residues. Looked up from germline, CDR1 is LNHDA and CDR2 is SQIVND (reference sequence). J gave up 0 bases and V 4 bases, and 2 bases lay outside the gene matches. This chain's CDR3 is CASSRSGSSYEQYV. In DNA form, the CDR3 reads TGTGCCAGTAGTAGAAGCGGGAGCTCCTACGAGCAGTACGTC.

This chain joins TRBV10-3 and TRBJ2-4; D may be TRBD1 (6 bases). The CDR3 totals 16 residues. Trimming removed 2 bases at V and 5 bases at J, with 16 bases between. CDR1 is ENHRY and CDR2 is SYGVKD in the germline V gene. Written as DNA, the CDR3 is TGTGCCATCAGTGAGACCAGGGGTTGGGCCGAAAACATTCAGTACTTC. Its protein is CAISETRGWAENIQYF.

This sequence joins TRBV19 and TRBJ2-5; D not resolved. This CDR3 spans 13 amino acids. The V end was cut by 4 bases, the J end by 2 bases, with 8 bases between. CDR1 LNHDA and CDR2 SQIVND come from the germline V gene (reference sequence). CDR3 bases: TGTGCCAGTAGTACGGCGAGGCAAGAGACCCAGTACTTC. Its translation: CASSTARQETQYF.

This clone was detected once. The chain uses TRBV7-6 and TRBJ1-2; D gene uncertain. The CDR3 spans 16 residues. V lost 1 base, J lost 3 bases, and 15 bases lay in between. Germline V gives CDR1 SGHVS, CDR2 FNYEAQ. The DNA for the CDR3 is TGTGCCAGCAGCTTAGGGCCGGCGACAAGAGACTATGGCTACACCTTC. It codes for CASSLGPATRDYGYTF.

The rearrangement joins TRBV10-3 to TRBJ1-5; D call uncertain. Trimming stripped 0 bases from V and 5 bases from J, with 11 bases between. The CDR3 sequence is 15 residues long. Germline loops: CDR1 ENHRY, CDR2 SYGVKD. CDR3 sequence (DNA): TGTGCCATCAGTGAGTCGAACAGAAACCATCAGCCCCAGCATTTT. It specifies CAISESNRNHQPQHF.

The genes are TRBV10-3 and TRBJ1-4, with 7 positions matching TRBD1. Germline assignment: CDR1 ENHRY and CDR2 SYGVKD. This CDR3 is built from 18 residues. Trimming took 4 bases from V and 0 from J; bases not matched to a gene: 11. CDR3 in DNA: TGTGCCATCAGTGGGGCCCCCGGGACAGCATCAACTAATGAAAAACTGTTTTTT. It codes for CAISGAPGTASTNEKLFF.

V is TRBV12-3 or TRBV12-4 and J is TRBJ2-4; possible D gene TRBD1, 5 bases. This CDR3 is built from 13 residues. The V gene lost 7 bases and the J gene lost 7 bases, with 14 bases spanning the gap. The CDR3 is CASTLGLGNIQYF. The CDR3 coding sequence is TGTGCCAGCACCTTGGGGCTGGGTAACATTCAGTACTTC.

Note on this clone: The conserved closing phenylalanine or tryptophan is absent in this CDR3, likely reflecting a read error. No DNA is shown, since the ends of the CDR3 on it are uncertain; the CDR3 is the one TCRdb lists. The chain carries TRBV6-1 and TRBJ1-4. With termini counted, the CDR3 has 11 amino acids. From germline, CDR1 is MNHNS and CDR2 SASEGT. This CDR3 reads CASSEGGNLGL.

J is TRBJ1-4 and V is TRBV28, with D perhaps TRBD1 (5 bases). This CDR3 comprises 16 residues. Trimming left V 4 bases short and J 3 bases short, with 15 bases between. Germline V gene lookup returns CDR1 MDHEN and CDR2 SYDVKM. CDR3 sequence reads: CASSSDSLGANEKLFF. CDR3 nucleotides: TGTGCCAGCAGTTCCGACAGTCTAGGTGCTAATGAAAAACTGTTTTTT.

V gene TRBV19 combines with J gene TRBJ2-7, with 7 bases aligning to TRBD1. V shed 6 bases, J shed 1 base, and the junction held 9 bases outside the gene matches. Germline V gives CDR1 LNHDA, CDR2 SQIVND (reference sequence). This CDR3 has 15 amino acids. In DNA form, the CDR3 reads TGTGCCAGTAGACCAGCGGACAGGTCTTCCTACGAGCAGTACTTC. Its translation: CASRPADRSSYEQYF.

This chain links TRBV5-1 with TRBJ2-1, with 9 positions matching TRBD1. Germline lookup yields CDR1 SGHRS and CDR2 YFSETQ. The CDR3 extends over 15 amino acids. J was trimmed by 3 bases and V by 3 bases; bases with no gene match: 4. The CDR3 spells CASSSRTGVYNEQFF. For the CDR3, the DNA is TGCGCCAGCAGCTCCCGGACAGGGGTCTACAATGAGCAGTTCTTC. Together with reference TRBV5-1 and TRBJ2-1, the CDR3 gives the full variable domain: KAGVTQTPRYLIKTRGQQVTLSCSPISGHRSVSWYQQTPGQGLQFLFEYFSETQRNKGNFPGRFSGRQFSNSRSEMNVSTLELGDSALYLCASSSRTGVYNEQFFGPGTRLTVL.

This sequence joins TRBV5-6 and TRBJ1-2; D possibly corresponds to TRBD1 (6 bases). Trimming took off 6 bases at V and 1 base at J, with 16 bases between the two ends. This CDR3 region has 15 residues. In germline, CDR1 is SGHDT, CDR2 YYEEEE. The DNA for the CDR3 is TGTGCCAGCACCCCGGGCACAGGGAATAACTATGGCTACACCTTC. It codes for CASTPGTGNNYGYTF.

This chain connects TRBV6-5 to TRBJ1-5; 10 nucleotides agree with TRBD1. The germline V gene has CDR1 MNHEY and CDR2 SVGAGI. The CDR3 totals 14 residues. Trimming took 6 bases from V and 7 from J; bases not matched to a gene: 6. This CDR3 reads CASRRTGGGQPQHF. The CDR3 DNA is TGTGCCAGCAGGCGGACAGGGGGAGGGCAGCCCCAGCATTTT.

J is TRBJ2-7 and V is TRBV6-5; the match to TRBD2 covers 13 bases. The CDR3 loop spans 15 amino acids. Germline V CDR1 and CDR2: MNHEY, SVGAGI. Trimming removed 5 bases from V and 4 bases from J; junction bases left unmatched: 5. The CDR3 here is CASSRTSGRQYEQYV. The CDR3 region has the DNA TGTGCCAGCAGTAGGACTAGCGGGAGACAATACGAGCAGTACGTC.

This clone occurred once. The J gene is TRBJ1-5, the V gene TRBV4-1; TRBD1 matches 8 bases. The trim removed 4 bases at V and 4 bases at J, leaving 6 bases unmatched. There are 15 residues in the CDR3. Germline V gene lookup returns CDR1 MGHRA and CDR2 YSYEKL. CDR3 sequence reads: CASSPRTGSNQPQHF. In DNA form, the CDR3 reads TGCGCCAGCAGCCCTCGGACAGGGAGTAATCAGCCCCAGCATTTT.

V gene TRBV5-1 combines with J gene TRBJ2-1; TRBD2 agrees at 7 bases. The CDR3 consists of 16 residues. The germline CDR1 and CDR2 sequences are SGHRS and YFSETQ. V was pared by 0 bases and J by 4 bases, with 7 bases of the junction left unmatched. For the CDR3, the DNA is TGCGCCAGCAGCTTGGCTGTGGGAGGGCCTTACAATGAGCAGTTCTTC. Residues: CASSLAVGGPYNEQFF.

The chain uses TRBV30 and TRBJ1-5; 8 positions match TRBD1. Germline loops: CDR1 GTSNPN, CDR2 SVGIG (reference sequence). The J segment lost 8 bases and the V segment lost 1 base, leaving 10 bases of the junction unmatched. There are 15 residues in the CDR3. The CDR3 sequence: CAWSAETGVPKPQHF. Here the CDR3 DNA reads TGTGCCTGGAGTGCAGAGACAGGGGTCCCCAAGCCCCAGCATTTT.

This clone was recorded a few times. This sequence joins TRBV6-5 and TRBJ1-1; the D gene is possibly TRBD1 (5 bases). V was shortened by 0 bases and J by 4 bases, with 12 bases between the two germline ends. Germline V gene sequence: CDR1 MNHEY, CDR2 SVGAGI. The CDR3 runs 15 residues. The CDR3 sequence is CASSYSIGGGTEAFF. As DNA, the CDR3 is TGTGCCAGCAGTTACTCGATCGGGGGTGGCACTGAAGCTTTCTTT.

The chain is built from TRBV7-2 and TRBJ2-1, with TRBD2 identical over 9 bases. The CDR3 covers 14 residues. The V gene's germline CDR1 is SGHTA and CDR2 FQGNSA. Losses at the gene ends were 5 bases for V and 10 bases for J; bases not matched to a gene: 9. The CDR3 is CASSGVAGEGEQFF. CDR3 nucleotide sequence: TGTGCCAGCAGCGGAGTAGCGGGAGAGGGGGAGCAGTTCTTC.

V gene TRBV7-9 combines with J gene TRBJ2-7, with 7 nucleotides matching TRBD1. The germline CDR1 and CDR2 sequences are SEHNR and FQNEAQ (reference sequence). This CDR3 contains 17 residues. The trim removed 5 bases at V and 5 bases at J, leaving 18 bases unmatched. In DNA, the CDR3 is TGTGCCAGCAGCCCCCGCCGCCTACAGGGGTGGGCCGACGAGCAGTACTTC. Translation gives CASSPRRLQGWADEQYF.

Only a few counts were recorded for this clone. The chain combines TRBV2 with TRBJ2-7; 9 bases agree with TRBD1. Trimming at V came to 2 bases and at J to 3 bases, leaving 5 bases not matched to a gene. Germline values: CDR1 SNHLY, CDR2 FYNNEI. The CDR3 loop spans 15 amino acids. CDR3 amino acids: CASSELGTGFYEQYF. CDR3 DNA sequence: TGTGCCAGCAGTGAATTAGGGACAGGGTTCTACGAGCAGTACTTC. The entire variable domain, with the rest obtained from reference TRBV2 and TRBJ2-7, is as follows: EPEVTQTPSHQVTQMGQEVILRCVPISNHLYFYWYRQILGQKVEFLVSFYNNEISEKSEIFDDQFSVERPDGSNFTLKIRSTKLEDSAMYFCASSELGTGFYEQYFGPGTRLTVT.

The chain recombines TRBV28 with TRBJ2-5, with 12 bases fitting TRBD2. CDR1 MDHEN and CDR2 SYDVKM come from the germline V gene. The CDR3 length is 19 residues. The ends lost 4 bases at V and 0 bases at J; junction bases unmatched: 12. CDR3 nucleotides: TGTGCCAGCAGTTGGAGACTAGCGGGAGAATTAGGCCACCAAGAGACCCAGTACTTC. It is translated as CASSWRLAGELGHQETQYF. Based on the CDR3 plus reference TRBV28 and TRBJ2-5, the full variable domain is DVKVTQSSRYLVKRTGEKVFLECVQDMDHENMFWYRQDPGLGLRLIYFSYDVKMKEKGDIPEGYSVSREKKERFSLILESASTNQTSMYLCASSWRLAGELGHQETQYFGPGTRLLVL.

This chain uses TRBV5-4 with TRBJ2-4, with TRBD1 matching over 8 bases. Germline CDR1 and CDR2: SGHNT and YYREEE (reference sequence). The CDR3 runs to 15 residues. After removal of 2 bases from V and 8 bases from J, the junction contained 9 bases not matched to a gene. The CDR3 sequence: CASSFDRGSEYIQYF. The CDR3 DNA follows: TGTGCCAGCAGCTTCGACAGGGGAAGCGAATACATTCAGTACTTC.

This rearrangement joins TRBV21-1 to TRBJ2-7; the DNA was not used to check the table's D call, TRBD2. TRBV21-1 is recorded as a pseudogene. CDR3 size: 14 residues. CDR3 amino acids: CASSRTSGSYEQYF. For the CDR3, the DNA is TGTGCCAGCAGCAGGACTAGCGGCTCCTACGAGCAGTACTTC.

The V gene is TRBV19, the J gene TRBJ1-5; D not resolved. The CDR3 has 17 residues. The germline gives CDR1 LNHDA, CDR2 SQIVND (reference sequence). V was shortened by 6 bases and J by 1 base, with 19 bases between the two germline ends. In nucleotides, the CDR3 is TGTGCCAGTAGCCTCCAAGGAGGGTTGAGGAGCAATCAGCCCCAGCATTTT. Translated, it gives CASSLQGGLRSNQPQHF.